This TCR beta chain was documented in a study of memory CD4+ T cells and cytomegalovirus serostatus. The sort gate was single viable CD3+CD4+CD8-CD45RO+ cells for memory CD4+ T cells. Here immunoSEQ multiplex PCR was the method, and the copy in TCRdb shows in-frame clones only, minus some. The sample carries over 45,000 clones, 82% recorded once. Between the trimmed V and J ends, which lost 5 bases and 4 bases, there was a span of 14 bases. The CDR3 consists of 13 residues. CDR1 GTSNPN and CDR2 SVGIG come from the germline V gene (reference sequence). The rearrangement uses TRBV30 and TRBJ2-5; no firm D call. The material sequenced was memory CD4+ T cells from blood. This clonotype was obtained from an adult in good health and CMV-seronegative. The CDR3 DNA is TGTGCCTGGGTAACTATGGGCGGAGAGACCCAGTACTTC. Translated: CAWVTMGGETQYF.